This is a list of T cell receptor beta chains from one sample in a study of blood T cell repertoires in COVID-19. Repertoires were generated with immunoSEQ multiplex PCR, while TCRdb's copy carries only in-frame clones and drops some. The table shows 95,000 to 100,000 clones, with roughly 86% occurring only once. The sequenced material came from peripheral blood. The receptor set was obtained from a woman younger than 45 with acute or convalescent COVID-19. Both conserved end residues are part of each CDR3. D genes are given only for firm matches. Size is omitted from some rows. Given values are once, few, many or a class for expanded clones.

D	V	J	size	CDR3	DNA
NA	TRBV2	TRBJ1-1	NA	CASSEAVNVAANTEAFF	TGTGCCAGCAGTGAAGCGGTCAATGTGGCGGCTAACACTGAAGCTTTCTTT
NA	TRBV30	TRBJ1-5	NA	CAWSARSNQPQHF	TGTGCCTGGAGTGCCAGAAGCAATCAGCCCCAGCATTTT
NA	TRBV9	TRBJ2-7	NA	CASSVDQGTYEQYF	TGTGCCAGCAGCGTAGACCAGGGGACCTACGAGCAGTACTTC
TRBD2	TRBV10-3	TRBJ2-3	NA	CATEGVAGTDTQYF	TGTGCCACGGAGGGAGTAGCGGGGACAGATACGCAGTATTTT
NA	TRBV7-2	TRBJ1-2	NA	CASSPTARGEVYGYTF	TGTGCCAGCAGCCCTACCGCCAGGGGTGAGGTGTATGGCTACACCTTC
NA	TRBV5-1	TRBJ2-3	NA	CASSTDSLTDTQYF	TGCGCCAGCAGCACGGACAGCCTCACAGATACGCAGTATTTT
NA	TRBV13	TRBJ2-7	NA	CASSWGGGNGVSEQYF	TGTGCCAGCAGCTGGGGAGGAGGGAACGGGGTCAGCGAGCAGTACTTC
TRBD1	TRBV2	TRBJ1-5	NA	CASSEQGARPQHF	TGTGCCAGCAGTGAACAGGGGGCGAGGCCCCAGCATTTT
NA	TRBV11-3	TRBJ2-5	NA	CASSYGELNQETQYF	TGTGCCAGCAGCTACGGAGAGCTTAACCAAGAGACCCAGTACTTC
NA	TRBV28	TRBJ1-4	NA	CASSPTAFDEKLFF	TGTGCCAGCAGTCCGACAGCTTTTGATGAAAAACTGTTTTTT
TRBD1	TRBV28	TRBJ1-1	once	CASSPTGGMNTEAFF	TGTGCCAGCAGCCCGACAGGGGGGATGAACACTGAAGCTTTCTTT
TRBD1	TRBV19	TRBJ2-7	NA	CASSTGTGGYEQYF	TGTGCCAGTAGTACAGGGACAGGGGGCTACGAGCAGTACTTC
NA	TRBV7-3	TRBJ1-1	NA	CASSSTGISKAFF	TGTGCCAGCAGCTCGACGGGAATCTCAAAAGCTTTCTTT
TRBD2	TRBV18	TRBJ2-7	few	CASSREVRYEQYF	TGTGCCAGCTCCCGGGAGGTTCGCTACGAGCAGTACTTC
TRBD1	TRBV28	TRBJ1-4	NA	CASSSWDSQEKLFF	TGTGCCAGCAGTTCCTGGGACAGTCAAGAAAAACTGTTTTTT
TRBD1	TRBV28	TRBJ1-4	NA	CASSSGDRGGEKLFF	TGTGCCAGCAGTTCCGGGGACAGGGGCGGTGAAAAACTGTTTTTT
TRBD1	TRBV11-2	TRBJ1-6	few	CASRRPGQGSPLHF	TGTGCCAGCAGACGTCCGGGACAGGGGTCACCCCTCCACTTT
TRBD2	TRBV5-4	TRBJ2-1	NA	CASSLGGGVLYNEQFF	TGTGCCAGCAGCTTGGGGGGGGGAGTACTGTACAATGAGCAGTTCTTC
NA	TRBV6-5	TRBJ1-6	NA	CASRASYNSPLHF	TGTGCCAGCAGAGCAAGTTATAATTCACCCCTCCACTTT
NA	TRBV3-1/TRBV3-2	TRBJ1-1	NA	CASSPQGHVDTEAFF	TGTGCCAGCAGCCCCCAGGGTCACGTGGACACTGAAGCTTTCTTT
TRBD1	TRBV4-1	TRBJ1-1	NA	CASSQERTGGTEAFF	TGCGCCAGCAGCCAAGAAAGAACAGGGGGGACTGAAGCTTTCTTT
NA	TRBV12-3/TRBV12-4	TRBJ1-3	NA	CALAADLGNTIYF	TGTGCCTTAGCGGCGGATCTCGGAAACACCATATATTTT
NA	TRBV19	TRBJ1-1	NA	CASSFLTRMETEAFF	TGTGCCAGTAGCTTCTTGACGAGGATGGAAACTGAAGCTTTCTTT
TRBD1	TRBV5-1	TRBJ2-3	NA	CASSARQGLGTDTQYF	TGCGCCAGCAGCGCCAGACAGGGTCTCGGCACAGATACGCAGTATTTT
NA	TRBV9	TRBJ2-2	NA	CASSVFSENTGELFF	TGTGCCAGCAGCGTTTTCAGCGAGAACACCGGGGAGCTGTTTTTT